This is a list of T cell receptor beta chains from one sample in a study of T cell repertoires in cytomegalovirus infection. Each CDR3 protein is one row after TCRdb ran MiXCR on the reads. The table has about 180,000 distinct CDR3 sequences, approximately 15% seen once. Source material: PBMCs. Receptors were obtained from a human donor in good health (CMV status not recorded). Some clones in this sample may be carry-over from other donors' samples. Each CDR3 is given with its conserved first and last residue. A D gene is named only where the DNA matches it firmly. Clone sizes are given selectively: once, few, many, or a class where the clone is expanded.

v_gene: TRBV7-2
abundance: .
j_gene: TRBJ1-1
d_gene: .
CDR3aa: CASTSRTEAFF
CDR3nt: TGTGCCAGCACCTCGAGGACTGAAGCTTTCTTT

v_gene: TRBV7-6
abundance: many
j_gene: TRBJ1-1
d_gene: TRBD1
CDR3aa: CASIPPDRGLTEAFF
CDR3nt: TGTGCCAGCATCCCCCCGGACAGGGGGCTCACTGAAGCTTTCTTT

v_gene: TRBV2
abundance: .
j_gene: TRBJ1-2
d_gene: .
CDR3aa: CASSREGGYTF
CDR3nt: TGTGCCAGCAGCCGTGAGGGGGGCTACACCTTC

v_gene: TRBV19
abundance: few
j_gene: TRBJ1-1
d_gene: TRBD1
CDR3aa: CASTPDRGRFTEAFF
CDR3nt: TGTGCCAGTACCCCGGACAGGGGGCGATTCACTGAAGCTTTCTTT

v_gene: TRBV28
abundance: few
j_gene: TRBJ2-7
d_gene: TRBD1
CDR3aa: CASSPTGLEQYF
CDR3nt: TGTGCCAGCAGCCCGACAGGGCTCGAGCAGTACTTC

v_gene: TRBV28
abundance: .
j_gene: TRBJ1-2
d_gene: TRBD1
CDR3aa: CASSGTGWYDGYTF
CDR3nt: TGTGCCAGCAGTGGGACAGGATGGTACGATGGCTACACCTTC

v_gene: TRBV5-1
abundance: few
j_gene: TRBJ1-6
d_gene: TRBD1
CDR3aa: CASSSDRGGNSPLHF
CDR3nt: TGCGCCAGCAGCTCGGACAGGGGAGGGAATTCACCCCTCCACTTT

v_gene: TRBV18
abundance: few
j_gene: TRBJ2-3
d_gene: TRBD2
CDR3aa: CASSPISGVSTDTQYF
CDR3nt: TGTGCCAGCTCACCCATTAGCGGGGTCTCCACAGATACGCAGTATTTT

v_gene: TRBV14
abundance: .
j_gene: TRBJ2-1
d_gene: .
CDR3aa: CASSYPGVYNEQFF
CDR3nt: TGTGCCAGCAGTTATCCCGGGGTATACAATGAGCAGTTCTTC

v_gene: TRBV7-3
abundance: many
j_gene: TRBJ1-4
d_gene: .
CDR3aa: CASSLNGGKNEKLFF
CDR3nt: TGTGCCAGCAGCTTAAACGGGGGGAAAAATGAAAAACTGTTTTTT

v_gene: TRBV12-3/TRBV12-4
abundance: few
j_gene: TRBJ1-2
d_gene: .
CDR3aa: CASRPRRGYGYTF
CDR3nt: TGTGCCAGCAGACCCCGGAGGGGCTATGGCTACACCTTC

v_gene: TRBV29-1
abundance: .
j_gene: TRBJ2-3
d_gene: TRBD2
CDR3aa: CSARPGLAGSGTQYF
CDR3nt: TGCAGCGCCCGCCCGGGACTAGCGGGGTCGGGCACGCAGTATTTT

v_gene: TRBV11-2
abundance: many
j_gene: TRBJ2-3
d_gene: TRBD2
CDR3aa: CASSLVFPSGREGTDTQYF
CDR3nt: TGTGCCAGCAGCTTAGTCTTTCCTAGCGGGAGGGAGGGCACAGATACGCAGTATTTT

v_gene: TRBV14
abundance: .
j_gene: TRBJ2-1
d_gene: TRBD1
CDR3aa: CASSQGGQGAREQFF
CDR3nt: TGTGCCAGCAGCCAAGGAGGACAGGGGGCAAGAGAGCAGTTCTTC

v_gene: TRBV7-9
abundance: few
j_gene: TRBJ2-7
d_gene: .
CDR3aa: CASSLLSGEQYF
CDR3nt: TGTGCCAGCAGCTTACTATCTGGCGAGCAGTACTTC

v_gene: TRBV15
abundance: .
j_gene: TRBJ2-5
d_gene: TRBD2
CDR3aa: CATSRDPVAGGLQETQYF
CDR3nt: TGTGCCACCAGCAGAGATCCCGTAGCGGGGGGGCTCCAAGAGACCCAGTACTTC

v_gene: TRBV18
abundance: few
j_gene: TRBJ2-3
d_gene: .
CDR3aa: CASSPYDGRHDTQYF
CDR3nt: TGTGCCAGCTCACCATATGACGGGAGACATGATACGCAGTATTTT

v_gene: TRBV7-2
abundance: many
j_gene: TRBJ2-4
d_gene: .
CDR3aa: CASSLTQVSQNIQYF
CDR3nt: TGTGCCAGCAGCTTAACACAGGTCTCCCAAAACATTCAGTACTTC

v_gene: TRBV7-2
abundance: many
j_gene: TRBJ2-7
d_gene: .
CDR3aa: CASSLADDSYEQYF
CDR3nt: TGTGCCAGCAGCTTAGCGGATGACTCCTACGAGCAGTACTTC

v_gene: TRBV18
abundance: .
j_gene: TRBJ2-2
d_gene: .
CDR3aa: CASSPAVWNPNTGELFF
CDR3nt: TGTGCCAGCTCGCCGGCAGTTTGGAACCCGAACACCGGGGAGCTGTTTTTT

v_gene: TRBV11-3
abundance: many
j_gene: TRBJ2-1
d_gene: TRBD1
CDR3aa: CASSLRTGYGEQFF
CDR3nt: TGTGCCAGCAGCTTAAGGACAGGGTACGGTGAGCAGTTCTTC

v_gene: TRBV6-1
abundance: many
j_gene: TRBJ2-2
d_gene: .
CDR3aa: CASSSLRQNTGELFF
CDR3nt: TGTGCCAGCAGTTCCCTCCGACAGAACACCGGGGAGCTGTTTTTT

v_gene: TRBV6-5
abundance: few
j_gene: TRBJ2-3
d_gene: TRBD2
CDR3aa: CASSYERGLTDTQYF
CDR3nt: TGTGCCAGCAGTTACGAGCGGGGGCTCACAGATACGCAGTATTTT

v_gene: TRBV6-5
abundance: .
j_gene: TRBJ1-2
d_gene: .
CDR3aa: CASSRSRGDYGYTF
CDR3nt: TGTGCCAGCAGTAGGTCTCGAGGGGACTATGGCTACACCTTC

v_gene: TRBV5-4
abundance: few
j_gene: TRBJ2-3
d_gene: TRBD1
CDR3aa: CASSSGWWRTGGDGTDTQYF
CDR3nt: TGTGCCAGCAGCTCCGGTTGGTGGAGGACAGGGGGCGACGGCACAGATACGCAGTATTTT

v_gene: TRBV27
abundance: few
j_gene: TRBJ2-1
d_gene: .
CDR3aa: CASSLSFQRPPNNEQFF
CDR3nt: TGTGCCAGCAGTTTATCTTTCCAGCGCCCCCCCAACAATGAGCAGTTCTTC

v_gene: TRBV28
abundance: many
j_gene: TRBJ2-4
d_gene: .
CDR3aa: CASRQEGHLAKNIQYF
CDR3nt: TGTGCCAGCAGACAAGAAGGCCACCTAGCCAAAAACATTCAGTACTTC

v_gene: TRBV6-6
abundance: many
j_gene: TRBJ2-1
d_gene: .
CDR3aa: CASSPDRPEQFF
CDR3nt: TGTGCCAGCAGTCCGGACAGACCTGAGCAGTTCTTC

v_gene: TRBV2
abundance: few
j_gene: TRBJ2-3
d_gene: TRBD1
CDR3aa: CASSVGQAGDTQYF
CDR3nt: TGTGCCAGCAGTGTGGGACAGGCAGGAGATACGCAGTATTTT

v_gene: TRBV25-1
abundance: .
j_gene: TRBJ1-2
d_gene: .
CDR3aa: CASAYGNYGYTF
CDR3nt: TGTGCCAGCGCCTACGGCAACTATGGCTACACCTTC

v_gene: TRBV27
abundance: many
j_gene: TRBJ1-1
d_gene: .
CDR3aa: CASSTSGVNTEAFF
CDR3nt: .

v_gene: TRBV15
abundance: many
j_gene: TRBJ2-7
d_gene: TRBD2
CDR3aa: CATSRVWGLADYEQYF
CDR3nt: TGTGCCACCAGCAGAGTTTGGGGACTAGCGGACTACGAGCAGTACTTC

v_gene: TRBV7-2
abundance: many
j_gene: TRBJ1-6
d_gene: .
CDR3aa: CASRRSDSSYNSPLHF
CDR3nt: TGTGCCAGCAGACGAAGCGATAGCTCCTATAATTCACCCCTCCACTTT

v_gene: TRBV28
abundance: .
j_gene: TRBJ1-1
d_gene: .
CDR3aa: CASSYTDNTEAFF
CDR3nt: TGTGCCAGCAGTTATACAGATAACACTGAAGCTTTCTTT

v_gene: TRBV7-2
abundance: many
j_gene: TRBJ2-6
d_gene: .
CDR3aa: CASSLAGSSGANVLTF
CDR3nt: TGTGCCAGCAGCTTAGCCGGAAGCTCTGGGGCCAACGTCCTGACTTTC

v_gene: TRBV18
abundance: many
j_gene: TRBJ2-5
d_gene: TRBD2
CDR3aa: CASSPPGLAGRETQYF
CDR3nt: TGTGCCAGCTCACCCCCGGGACTAGCGGGACGAGAGACCCAGTACTTC

v_gene: TRBV28
abundance: few
j_gene: TRBJ2-2
d_gene: .
CDR3aa: CASSFRVHGELFF
CDR3nt: TGTGCCAGCAGTTTCCGGGTCCACGGGGAGCTGTTTTTT

v_gene: TRBV19
abundance: few
j_gene: TRBJ1-1
d_gene: .
CDR3aa: CASSFETDFLGSTEAFF
CDR3nt: TGTGCCAGTAGTTTTGAGACAGACTTCCTAGGAAGCACTGAAGCTTTCTTT

v_gene: TRBV7-2
abundance: .
j_gene: TRBJ1-6
d_gene: .
CDR3aa: CASSPTPTSSYNSPLHF
CDR3nt: TGTGCCAGCAGCCCTACACCGACAAGCTCCTATAATTCACCCCTCCACTTT

v_gene: TRBV28
abundance: many
j_gene: TRBJ2-5
d_gene: .
CDR3aa: CASSSSGGQRETQYF
CDR3nt: TGTGCCAGCAGTTCCAGTGGGGGGCAGCGAGAGACCCAGTACTTC

v_gene: TRBV5-1
abundance: many
j_gene: TRBJ1-5
d_gene: .
CDR3aa: CASSLVGDSNQPQHF
CDR3nt: TGCGCCAGCAGCCTCGTGGGGGACAGCAATCAGCCCCAGCATTTT

v_gene: TRBV29-1
abundance: .
j_gene: TRBJ1-4
d_gene: TRBD1
CDR3aa: CSVSTGEKLFF
CDR3nt: TGCAGCGTCTCGACAGGGGAAAAACTGTTTTTT

v_gene: TRBV2
abundance: once
j_gene: TRBJ1-1
d_gene: .
CDR3aa: CASSEGGIEMNTEAFF
CDR3nt: TGTGCCAGCAGTGAAGGGGGGATCGAAATGAACACTGAAGCTTTCTTT

v_gene: TRBV19
abundance: few
j_gene: TRBJ2-3
d_gene: TRBD1
CDR3aa: CASSNLQGSTDTQYF
CDR3nt: TGTGCCAGTAGTAACCTACAGGGGTCTACAGATACGCAGTATTTT

v_gene: TRBV11-2
abundance: .
j_gene: TRBJ2-2
d_gene: TRBD1
CDR3aa: CASSLVTGDINTGELFF
CDR3nt: TGTGCCAGCAGCTTAGTTACAGGGGATATTAACACCGGGGAGCTGTTTTTT

v_gene: TRBV29-1
abundance: .
j_gene: TRBJ1-2
d_gene: .
CDR3aa: CSIDGYYGYTF
CDR3nt: TGCAGCATTGATGGGTACTATGGCTACACCTTC

v_gene: TRBV7-2
abundance: many
j_gene: TRBJ2-3
d_gene: .
CDR3aa: CASRLRAGAGTFTDTQYF
CDR3nt: TGTGCCAGCAGGCTTAGGGCGGGTGCCGGGACGTTCACAGATACGCAGTATTTT

v_gene: TRBV29-1
abundance: .
j_gene: TRBJ2-1
d_gene: TRBD2
CDR3aa: CSVEGFSGSSYNEQFF
CDR3nt: TGCAGCGTTGAAGGCTTTAGCGGGAGCTCCTACAATGAGCAGTTCTTC

v_gene: TRBV28
abundance: many
j_gene: TRBJ1-1
d_gene: .
CDR3aa: CASSLLPGSGPPEAFF
CDR3nt: TGTGCCAGCAGTTTATTGCCTGGGTCGGGGCCCCCTGAAGCTTTCTTT